These 6 T cell receptor beta chains were all obtained from the same sample, sequenced in a study of T-cell reconstitution after alpha-beta-depleted transplantation in children. Unique molecular identifiers were used in preparing the TCRbeta library. TCRdb re-derived calls from the PCR reads in MiXCR, one entry per CDR3 protein. The table shows 540,000 or so distinct CDR3 sequences, with under 30% occurring only once. Specimen: PBMCs, mostly from graft donor cells, collected 360 days after TCRalphabeta/CD19-depleted stem cell transplant. These receptors all stem from a boy in the first two years of life who had a stem cell transplant for acute myeloid leukemia, so the T cells may come from the graft donor.

The table lists this clonotype with many counts. This chain connects TRBV5-5 to TRBJ1-1; no clear D. The CDR3 spans 16 residues. Trimming shortened V by 1 base and J by 6 bases, and 19 bases separated the two germline ends. Germline CDR1 and CDR2: SGHKS and YYEKEE (reference sequence). The CDR3 nucleotides are TGTGCCAGCAGCTTGATGTCAGTGGTTATTGCGGCTGAAGCTTTCTTT. This gives the protein CASSLMSVVIAAEAFF. Full variable domain (outside the CDR3, taken from reference TRBV5-5 and TRBJ1-1): DAGVTQSPTHLIKTRGQQVTLRCSPISGHKSVSWYQQVLGQGPQFIFQYYEKEERGRGNFPDRFSARQFPNYSSELNVNALLLGDSALYLCASSLMSVVIAAEAFFGQGTRLTVV.

This clonotype turned up a few times. The chain has TRBV2 and TRBJ1-2; D is uncertain. With 3 bases removed from V and 5 bases from J, the gap between germline ends came to 22 bases. The CDR3 runs 17 residues. Germline CDR1 reads SNHLY; CDR2 reads FYNNEI. The CDR3, as DNA: TGTGCCAGCAGTGATAGCTCAACTCCTCGGCGGAGTTATGGCTACACCTTC. Translated, it gives CASSDSSTPRRSYGYTF.

This clonotype was counted many times. The gene calls are TRBV4-3 and TRBJ2-1, with no clear D. The V gene's germline CDR1 is LGHNA and CDR2 YSLEER. V was trimmed by 1 base and J by 5 bases, leaving 9 bases between them. This CDR3 spans 14 amino acids. For the CDR3, the DNA is TGCGCCAGCAGCCAAGGGCAGGCCCACAATGAGCAGTTCTTC. Its translation: CASSQGQAHNEQFF.

DNA of the CDR3: TGTGCCAGCAGCTTAAGGGGCCAGGCGAATGAGCAGTTCTTC. Amino acid sequence: CASSLRGQANEQFF. V gene TRBV7-3 combines with J gene TRBJ2-1; maybe TRBD1 (5 bases). The CDR3 runs to 14 residues. Germline V CDR1 and CDR2: SGHTA, FQGTGA. V dropped 1 base and J dropped 7 bases, with 11 bases sitting between them.

Only a few counts were recorded for this clonotype. This CDR3 reads CASSLSVRGVERPYEQYF. In DNA, the CDR3 is TGTGCCAGCAGTTTGAGCGTCAGGGGAGTGGAGCGGCCCTACGAGCAGTACTTC. The chain carries TRBV12-3 or TRBV12-4 and TRBJ2-7; D possibly corresponds to TRBD1 (6 bases). The length of the CDR3 is 18 residues. Trimming cost V 3 bases and J 2 bases, with 23 bases left between them.

The genes are TRBV27 and TRBJ1-5; 8 bases map to TRBD1. The CDR3 runs 14 residues. With 6 bases clipped from V and 5 bases from J, the junction kept 6 bases outside the gene matches. Germline loops: CDR1 MNHEY, CDR2 SMNVEV (reference sequence). The CDR3 bases are TGTGCCAGCAGCGGACAGGGCAGGGATCAGCCCCAGCATTTT. This sequence encodes CASSGQGRDQPQHF.